Listed below are T cell receptor beta chains from one sample, sequenced in a study of blood T cells in healthy people across ages. From the 5' RACE reads, TCRdb called clonotypes with MiXCR, one entry per CDR3 protein. The data hold 550,000 to 750,000 distinct CDR3 sequences, with roughly 21% observed a single time. The sequenced sample consisted of blood. Receptors were obtained from a man between 70 and 80 years old in good health. The CDR3 runs from the conserved cysteine through the conserved F or W. Fields, in order: D gene, V gene, clone size, J gene, CDR3 DNA, CDR3 protein. D genes are given only for firm matches. Clone size is shown for a subset of rows, as once, few, many or a class of expanded clone.

>TRBD2|TRBV12-3/TRBV12-4|few|TRBJ2-3
TGTGCCAGCAGTCCTCCAACTAGCGGAGATACGCAGTATTTT
CASSPPTSGDTQYF
>-|TRBV29-1|few|TRBJ2-5
TGCAGCGTTTGGAGGGACGAAGAGACCCAGTACTTC
CSVWRDEETQYF
>TRBD1|TRBV12-3/TRBV12-4|-|TRBJ2-5
TGTGCCAGCACTACACAGGGGGCGAGCCAGACCCAGTACTTC
CASTTQGASQTQYF
>TRBD2|TRBV11-3|-|TRBJ2-3
TGTGCCAGCAGCCCAGAGCTAGCGGGAGTAGGAGACACAGATACGCAGTATTTT
CASSPELAGVGDTDTQYF
>TRBD2|TRBV20-1|-|TRBJ2-7
TGCAGTGCTAGACGGTTGGCGGGAGTCTCCTACGAGCAGTACTTC
CSARRLAGVSYEQYF
>-|TRBV28|-|TRBJ2-3
TGTGCCAGCAATTCAGGGGATGATACGCAGTATTTT
CASNSGDDTQYF
>-|TRBV5-1|-|TRBJ1-1
TGCGCCAGCAGCTCGTTTCAGAACACTGAAGCTTTCTTT
CASSSFQNTEAFF
>TRBD2|TRBV2|-|TRBJ2-7
TGTGCCAGCAGGTCCTTGGGTACTAGCGGCTACGAGCAGTACTTC
CASRSLGTSGYEQYF
>-|TRBV12-3/TRBV12-4|few|TRBJ2-7
TGTGCCAGCAGCACAGGGAGGTGGGACGAGCAGTACTTC
CASSTGRWDEQYF
>TRBD1|TRBV3-1|-|TRBJ1-4
TGTGCCAGCAGCCAAAGACAGGGAGTTGAAAAACTGTTTTTT
CASSQRQGVEKLFF
>-|TRBV5-5|few|TRBJ1-4
TGTGCCAGCAGCTTGGCAGGTCCAGGGGTTAATAATGAAAAACTGTTTTTT
CASSLAGPGVNNEKLFF
>-|TRBV9|-|TRBJ2-1
TGTGCCAGCAGCGTTTCCGGGACCATACTCATCCCCTACAATGAGCAGTTCTTC
CASSVSGTILIPYNEQFF
>-|TRBV24-1|few|TRBJ2-1
TGTGCCACCAGTGAAAGAGGGACTGGCCATTGGTATGAGCAGTTCTTC
CATSERGTGHWYEQFF
>TRBD1|TRBV6-1|few|TRBJ1-2
TGTGCCAGCAGTGGACAGGGGCGCGTCTATGGCTACACCTTC
CASSGQGRVYGYTF
>-|TRBV3-1|few|TRBJ1-1
TGTGCCAGCAAGATGAACACTGAAGCTCTCTTT
CASKMNTEALF
>TRBD2|TRBV20-1|-|TRBJ2-3
TGCAGTGCTAGAGGGTCTAGCGGGAGGGAGGATACGCAGTATTTT
CSARGSSGREDTQYF
>-|TRBV5-1|many|TRBJ2-7
TGCGCCAGCAGCTTGGTCCCTGCGGTGTCCTACGAGCAGTACTTC
CASSLVPAVSYEQYF
>TRBD2|TRBV11-2|-|TRBJ2-1
TGTGTCAGCAGCTTAGAAGGGGGACTAGCGGGGGATGAGCAGTTCTTC
CVSSLEGGLAGDEQFF
>-|TRBV30|-|TRBJ2-2
TGTGCCTGGAGCGTCGGGCAGGGGGGTCTTGCCGGGGAGCTGTTTTTT
CAWSVGQGGLAGELFF
>TRBD2|TRBV20-1|-|TRBJ2-1
TGCAGTGCTAGAGATAGCGGGAGGAGGAATGAGCAGTTCTTC
CSARDSGRRNEQFF
>TRBD1|TRBV25-1|-|TRBJ2-5
TGTGCCAGCAGTGAGCGGAGACAGGGGACCCAAGAGACCCAGTACTTC
CASSERRQGTQETQYF
>-|TRBV2|once|TRBJ2-1
TGTGCCAGCAGCCGGGGCTTTAGAGCGCCGGGCTCCTACAATGAGCAGTTCTTC
CASSRGFRAPGSYNEQFF
>-|TRBV28|few|TRBJ2-1
TGTGCCAGCAGTTTATACGCCGGGAGCATGAGGAATGAGCAGTTCTTC
CASSLYAGSMRNEQFF
>TRBD2|TRBV5-1|many|TRBJ2-5
TGCGCCAGCAGCTTGGACCCTAGCGGGAGGCAAGAGACCCAGTACTTC
CASSLDPSGRQETQYF
>TRBD1|TRBV28|-|TRBJ2-5
TGTGCCAGCAGTTTAGTCGGACAGGGGGCCTACGTGCAGTACTTC
CASSLVGQGAYVQYF
>TRBD1|TRBV5-5|-|TRBJ1-1
TGTGCCAGCAGCGGACAGGGGAGCACTGAAGCTTTCTTT
CASSGQGSTEAFF
>-|TRBV7-2|-|TRBJ2-7
TGTGCCAGCAGCCGTACCAGTGCAGGGCCCTACGAGCAGTACTTC
CASSRTSAGPYEQYF
>TRBD1|TRBV6-1|few|TRBJ1-5
TGTGCCAGCAGTGAAGCCCGGATAGAACAGGGGCCGTGGCCCCAGCATTTT
CASSEARIEQGPWPQHF
>-|TRBV3-1|few|TRBJ1-2
TGTGCCAGTACCGACTTAAACTATGGCTACACCTTC
CASTDLNYGYTF
>-|TRBV28|few|TRBJ2-5
TGTGCCAGCAGTTTATATGGGGGCCGTTACCAAGAGACCCAGTACTTC
CASSLYGGRYQETQYF
>-|TRBV19|-|TRBJ1-2
TGTGCCAGTAGTATCCGGGATCTAGGCTATGGCTACACCTTC
CASSIRDLGYGYTF
>-|TRBV27|many|TRBJ1-1
TGTGCCAGCAGTCCCTCGATTTGGAAAAACACTGAAGCTTTCTTT
CASSPSIWKNTEAFF